This T cell receptor (beta chain) was obtained from a study of shared clonotypes between healthy human individuals. Ten immunoSEQ deep assay plates held the unsorted PBMC DNA. TCRdb keeps only in-frame clones here, not all; method: immunoSEQ multiplex PCR. This sample carries about half a million clones, 81% of them seen once, and the ten largest clones take about 13%. This TCR was sampled from a woman aged 40 to 50 in good health. Some clones in this sample may be carry-over from other donors' samples. Specimen: PBMCs.

For the CDR3, the DNA is TGTGCCTGGAAACCCCAGGGAGGTAATTCACCCCTCCACTTT. As protein: CAWKPQGGNSPLHF. The chain joins TRBV30 to TRBJ1-6; the D gene is possibly TRBD1 (5 bases). The V end lost 4 bases, the J end lost 6 bases, and 13 bases lay between the germline ends. Germline CDR1 is GTSNPN and CDR2 is SVGIG (reference sequence). This CDR3 has 14 amino acids.